This TCR beta chain derives from a study of cytomegalovirus exposure and HLA in healthy donors. Nominally healthy donors provided the samples, though records likely missed some immune exposures. Findings and caveats of the study: Overall, some 160 TCR beta chains were annotated as cytomegalovirus-associated. Later on, analysis showed that most CMV-associated TCR beta chains appeared to be HLA-restricted. One variant, a missense change in DCLRE1C, was linked in a later analysis to TCR beta V- and J-gene trimming.

60 Vbeta and 13 Jbeta primers were used in PCR. Measured with immunoSEQ multiplex PCR; TCRdb has only the in-frame clones, and not every one. The sample yields 130,000 to 150,000 clones, about 80% seen once. The CDR3 is 17 amino acids. CDR1 and CDR2 (germline): SGHKS, YYEKEE (reference sequence). J gave up 0 bases and V 0 bases, and 8 bases lay outside the gene matches. This clone was seen a single time. The antigen is not known. This clonotype originated in a man aged 25-45 years in good health and CMV-seropositive. V is TRBV5-5 and J is TRBJ2-7; 8 bases line up with TRBD1. Sequencing was performed on PBMCs. This CDR3 is CASSLAGVGQDSYEQYF. Here the CDR3 DNA reads TGTGCCAGCAGCTTGGCCGGGGTGGGACAGGACTCCTACGAGCAGTACTTC. The complete variable domain, with remaining parts taken from reference TRBV5-5 and TRBJ2-7, reads DAGVTQSPTHLIKTRGQQVTLRCSPISGHKSVSWYQQVLGQGPQFIFQYYEKEERGRGNFPDRFSARQFPNYSSELNVNALLLGDSALYLCASSLAGVGQDSYEQYFGPGTRLTVT.